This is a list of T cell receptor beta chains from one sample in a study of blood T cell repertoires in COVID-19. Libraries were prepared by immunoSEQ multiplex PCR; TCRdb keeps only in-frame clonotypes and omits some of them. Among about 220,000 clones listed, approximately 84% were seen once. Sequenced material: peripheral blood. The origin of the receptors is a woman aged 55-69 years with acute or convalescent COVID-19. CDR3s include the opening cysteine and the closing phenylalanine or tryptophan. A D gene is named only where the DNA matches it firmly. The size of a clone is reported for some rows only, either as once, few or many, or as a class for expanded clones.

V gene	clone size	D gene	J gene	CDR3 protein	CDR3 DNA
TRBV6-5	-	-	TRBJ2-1	CASSYTDSSSYNEQFF	TGTGCCAGCAGTTACACAGACAGTAGCTCCTACAATGAGCAGTTCTTC
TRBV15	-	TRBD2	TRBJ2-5	CATSRVLAGTQETQYF	TGTGCCACCAGCAGAGTGCTAGCGGGGACCCAAGAGACCCAGTACTTC
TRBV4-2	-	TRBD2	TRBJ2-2	CASSQVLKGLAGGTGELFF	TGTGCCAGCAGCCAAGTTCTTAAAGGGCTAGCGGGGGGGACCGGGGAGCTGTTTTTT
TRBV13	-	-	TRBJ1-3	CASSLRSSGNTIYF	TGTGCCAGCTCCCTAAGGAGCTCTGGAAACACCATATATTTT
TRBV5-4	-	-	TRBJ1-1	CASSSGLSNTEAFF	TGTGCCAGCAGCTCAGGACTTTCGAACACTGAAGCTTTCTTT
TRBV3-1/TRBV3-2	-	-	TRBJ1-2	CASRGGGNYGYTF	TGTGCCAGCCGAGGGGGGGGTAACTATGGCTACACCTTC
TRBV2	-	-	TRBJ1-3	CASRSGRTGNTIYF	TGTGCCAGCAGGTCGGGTCGGACTGGAAACACCATATATTTT
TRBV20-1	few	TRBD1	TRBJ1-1	CSASHRGLNTEAFF	TGCAGTGCTAGTCACAGGGGGTTGAACACTGAAGCTTTCTTT
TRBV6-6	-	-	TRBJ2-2	CASSYRQEDGELFF	TGTGCCAGCAGTTACCGACAGGAAGACGGGGAGCTGTTTTTT
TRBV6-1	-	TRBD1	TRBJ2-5	CASSEMDRALETQYF	TGTGCCAGCAGTGAAATGGACAGGGCGTTGGAGACCCAGTACTTC
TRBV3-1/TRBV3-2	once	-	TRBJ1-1	CASSPRGTEEAEAFF	TGTGCCAGCAGCCCTAGAGGCACTGAGGAGGCTGAAGCTTTCTTT
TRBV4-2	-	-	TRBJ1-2	CASSQEAGTSGNGYTF	TGTGCCAGCAGCCAAGAGGCCGGGACATCAGGAAATGGCTACACCTTC
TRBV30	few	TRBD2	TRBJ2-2	CAWREAGDGELFF	TGTGCCTGGAGGGAAGCGGGGGACGGGGAGCTGTTTTTT
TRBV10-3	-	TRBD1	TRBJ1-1	CAIARSTGDTEAFF	TGTGCCATCGCCCGATCGACAGGGGACACTGAAGCTTTCTTT
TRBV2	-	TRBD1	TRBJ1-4	CASRGQGVEKLFF	TGTGCCAGCAGAGGACAGGGCGTGGAAAAACTGTTTTTT
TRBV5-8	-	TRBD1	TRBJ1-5	CASSRDSSNQPQHF	TGTGCCAGCAGCCGGGACAGTAGCAATCAGCCCCAGCATTTT
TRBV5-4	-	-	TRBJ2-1	CASSAGPGGGYNEQFF	TGTGCCAGCAGCGCCGGCCCGGGGGGCGGGTACAATGAGCAGTTCTTC
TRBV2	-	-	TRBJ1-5	CASSAYRGPPQHF	TGTGCCAGCAGTGCATACCGGGGTCCGCCCCAGCATTTT
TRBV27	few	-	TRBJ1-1	CASSLSWGVEAFF	TGTGCCAGCAGTTTATCCTGGGGCGTAGAAGCTTTCTTT
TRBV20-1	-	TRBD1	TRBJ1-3	CSASGRTGRNTIYF	TGCAGTGCTAGTGGGAGGACAGGGCGAAACACCATATATTTT
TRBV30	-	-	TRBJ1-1	CAWSGGGTEAFF	TGTGCCTGGAGTGGGGGGGGCACTGAAGCTTTCTTT
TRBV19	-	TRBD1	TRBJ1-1	CASSPWTGLDTEAFF	TGTGCCAGTAGCCCCTGGACAGGGTTGGACACTGAAGCTTTCTTT
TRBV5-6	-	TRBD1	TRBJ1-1	CASSALGGQRNTEAFF	TGTGCCAGCAGCGCACTGGGGGGACAGAGGAACACTGAAGCTTTCTTT
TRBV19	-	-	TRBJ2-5	CASSSFGGGKETQYF	TGTGCCAGTAGTAGCTTTGGCGGGGGCAAAGAGACCCAGTACTTC
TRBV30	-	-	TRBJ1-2	CAWTDNYRNYGYTF	TGTGCCTGGACGGACAACTATCGAAACTATGGCTACACCTTC
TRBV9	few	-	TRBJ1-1	CASSVAAGMNTEAFF	TGTGCCAGCAGCGTAGCGGCAGGGATGAACACTGAAGCTTTCTTT
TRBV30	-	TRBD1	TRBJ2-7	CAWSLRTGGPYEQYF	TGTGCCTGGAGCCTCCGGACAGGGGGCCCCTACGAGCAGTACTTC
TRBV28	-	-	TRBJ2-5	CASSSFRQAPGETQYF	TGTGCCAGCAGTTCCTTCCGACAGGCCCCGGGGGAGACCCAGTACTTC
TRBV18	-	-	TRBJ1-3	CASSPPMRPGAGNTIYF	TGTGCCAGCTCACCACCGATGCGGCCGGGAGCTGGAAACACCATATATTTT
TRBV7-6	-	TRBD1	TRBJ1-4	CASSATPGTGKNRGEKLFF	TGTGCCAGCAGCGCGACCCCCGGGACAGGGAAAAACCGCGGTGAAAAACTGTTTTTT